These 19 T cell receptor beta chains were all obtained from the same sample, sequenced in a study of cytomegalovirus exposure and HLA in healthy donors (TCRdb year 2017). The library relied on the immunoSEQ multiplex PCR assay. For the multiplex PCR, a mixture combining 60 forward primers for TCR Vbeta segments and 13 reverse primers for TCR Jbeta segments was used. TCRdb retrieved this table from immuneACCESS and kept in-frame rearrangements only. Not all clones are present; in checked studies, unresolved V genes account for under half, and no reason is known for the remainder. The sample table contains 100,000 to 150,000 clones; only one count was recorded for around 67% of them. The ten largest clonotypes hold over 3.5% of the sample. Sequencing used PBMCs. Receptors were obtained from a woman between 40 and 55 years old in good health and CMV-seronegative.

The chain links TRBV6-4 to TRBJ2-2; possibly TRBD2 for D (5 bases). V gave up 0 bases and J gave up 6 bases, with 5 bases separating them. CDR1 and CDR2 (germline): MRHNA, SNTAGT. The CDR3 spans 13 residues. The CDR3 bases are TGTGCCAGCAGTGACTCAGCGGCCGGGGAGCTGTTTTTT. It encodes CASSDSAAGELFF.

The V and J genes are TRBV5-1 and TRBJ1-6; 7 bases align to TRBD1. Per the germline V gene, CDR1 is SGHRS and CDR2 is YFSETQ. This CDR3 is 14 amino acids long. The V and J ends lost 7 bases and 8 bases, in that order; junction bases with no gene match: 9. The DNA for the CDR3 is TGCGCCAGCTGTACAGGGGTCGGGGATTCACCCCTCCACTTT. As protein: CASCTGVGDSPLHF.

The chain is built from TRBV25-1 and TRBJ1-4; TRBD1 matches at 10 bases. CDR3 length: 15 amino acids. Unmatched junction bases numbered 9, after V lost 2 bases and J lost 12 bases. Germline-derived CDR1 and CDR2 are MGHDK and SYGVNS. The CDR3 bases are TGTGCCAGCAGTGAAGTCGAAGGACAGGGGGGAGAACTGTTTTTT. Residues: CASSEVEGQGGELFF.

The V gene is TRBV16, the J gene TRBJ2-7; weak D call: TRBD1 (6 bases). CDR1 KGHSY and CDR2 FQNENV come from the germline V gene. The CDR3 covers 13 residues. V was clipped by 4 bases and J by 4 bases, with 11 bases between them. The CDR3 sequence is CASSLGQQYEQYF. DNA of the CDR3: TGTGCCAGCAGCCTGGGACAACAATACGAGCAGTACTTC.

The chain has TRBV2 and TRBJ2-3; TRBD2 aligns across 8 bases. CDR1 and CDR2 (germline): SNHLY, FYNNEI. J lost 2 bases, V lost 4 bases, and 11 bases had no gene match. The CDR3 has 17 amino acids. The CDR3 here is CASSAGGLALTTDTQYF. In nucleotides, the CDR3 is TGTGCCAGCAGTGCTGGAGGACTAGCCCTTACCACAGATACGCAGTATTTT.

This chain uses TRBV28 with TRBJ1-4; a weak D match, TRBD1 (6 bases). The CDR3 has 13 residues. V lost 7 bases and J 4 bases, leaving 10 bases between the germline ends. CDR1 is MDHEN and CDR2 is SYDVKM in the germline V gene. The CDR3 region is CASIQGDNEKLFF. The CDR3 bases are TGTGCCAGCATACAGGGTGATAATGAAAAACTGTTTTTT. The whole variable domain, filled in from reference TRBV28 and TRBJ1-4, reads DVKVTQSSRYLVKRTGEKVFLECVQDMDHENMFWYRQDPGLGLRLIYFSYDVKMKEKGDIPEGYSVSREKKERFSLILESASTNQTSMYLCASIQGDNEKLFFGSGTQLSVL.

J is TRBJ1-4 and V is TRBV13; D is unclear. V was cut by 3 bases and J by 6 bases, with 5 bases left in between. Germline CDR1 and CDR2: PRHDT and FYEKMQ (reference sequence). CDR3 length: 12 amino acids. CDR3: CASSLVDEKLFF. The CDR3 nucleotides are TGTGCCAGCAGCTTGGTAGATGAAAAACTGTTTTTT.

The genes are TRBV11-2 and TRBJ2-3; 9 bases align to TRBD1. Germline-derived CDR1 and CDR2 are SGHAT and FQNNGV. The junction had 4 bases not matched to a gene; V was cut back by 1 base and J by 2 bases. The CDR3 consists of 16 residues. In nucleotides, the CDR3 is TGTGCCAGCAGCTTAGTGGGGACAGGGTCCACAGATACGCAGTATTTT. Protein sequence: CASSLVGTGSTDTQYF.

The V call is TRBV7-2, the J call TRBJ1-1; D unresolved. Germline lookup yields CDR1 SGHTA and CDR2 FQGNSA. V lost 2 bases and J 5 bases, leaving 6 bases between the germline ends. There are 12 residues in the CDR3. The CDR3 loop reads CASSLQRTEAFF. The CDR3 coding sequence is TGTGCCAGCAGCTTACAGCGGACTGAAGCTTTCTTT.

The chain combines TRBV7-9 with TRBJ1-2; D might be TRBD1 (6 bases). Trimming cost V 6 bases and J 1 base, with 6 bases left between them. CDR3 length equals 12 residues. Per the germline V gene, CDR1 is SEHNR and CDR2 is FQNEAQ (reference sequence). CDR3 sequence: CASRDSNYGYTF. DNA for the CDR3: TGTGCCAGCAGGGACAGTAACTATGGCTACACCTTC.

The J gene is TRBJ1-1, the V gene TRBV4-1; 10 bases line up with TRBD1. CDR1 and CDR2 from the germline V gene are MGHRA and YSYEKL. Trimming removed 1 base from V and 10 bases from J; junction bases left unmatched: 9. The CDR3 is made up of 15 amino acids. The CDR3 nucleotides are TGCGCCAGCAGCCAAGGACAGGGGGCGATTAATGGAGCTTTCTTT. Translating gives CASSQGQGAINGAFF.

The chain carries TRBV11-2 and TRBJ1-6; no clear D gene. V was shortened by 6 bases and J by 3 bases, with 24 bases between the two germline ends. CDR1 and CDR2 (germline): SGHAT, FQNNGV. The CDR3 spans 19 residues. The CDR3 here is CASSPPGGGVGLYNSPLHF. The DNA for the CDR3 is TGTGCCAGCAGTCCCCCCGGTGGCGGGGTTGGGCTCTATAATTCACCCCTCCACTTT.

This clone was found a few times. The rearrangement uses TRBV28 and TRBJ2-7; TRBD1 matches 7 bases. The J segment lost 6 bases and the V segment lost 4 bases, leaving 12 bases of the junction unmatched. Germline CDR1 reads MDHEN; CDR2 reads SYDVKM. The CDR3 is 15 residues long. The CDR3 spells CASSSGQPSTSEQYF. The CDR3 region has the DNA TGTGCCAGCAGTTCGGGACAGCCCTCCACCTCCGAGCAGTACTTC.

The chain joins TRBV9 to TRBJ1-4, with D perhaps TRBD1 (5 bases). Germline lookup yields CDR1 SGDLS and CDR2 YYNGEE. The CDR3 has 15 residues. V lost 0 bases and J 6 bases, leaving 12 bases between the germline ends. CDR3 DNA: TGTGCCAGCAGCGTAGGTGCCGGGGGTGATGAAAAACTGTTTTTT. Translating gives CASSVGAGGDEKLFF.

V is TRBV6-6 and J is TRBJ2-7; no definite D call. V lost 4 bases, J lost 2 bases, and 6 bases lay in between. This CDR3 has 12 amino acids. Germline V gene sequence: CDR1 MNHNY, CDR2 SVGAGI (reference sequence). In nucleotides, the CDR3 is TGTGCCAGCAGTTCCCGTACCTACGAGCAGTACTTC. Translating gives CASSSRTYEQYF.

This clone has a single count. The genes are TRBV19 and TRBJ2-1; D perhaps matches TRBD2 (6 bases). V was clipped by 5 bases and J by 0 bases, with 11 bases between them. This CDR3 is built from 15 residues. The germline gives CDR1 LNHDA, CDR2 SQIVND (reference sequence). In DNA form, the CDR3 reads TGTGCCAGTAGTTCTTCTAGCGTCTCCTACAATGAGCAGTTCTTC. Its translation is CASSSSSVSYNEQFF.

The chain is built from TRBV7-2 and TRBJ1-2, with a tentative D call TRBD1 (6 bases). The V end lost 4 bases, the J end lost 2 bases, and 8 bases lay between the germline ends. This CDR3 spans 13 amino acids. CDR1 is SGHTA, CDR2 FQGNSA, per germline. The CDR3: CASSSGQNYGYTF. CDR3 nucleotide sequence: TGTGCCAGCAGCTCAGGACAGAACTATGGCTACACCTTC.

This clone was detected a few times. As DNA, the CDR3 is TGTGCCAGCAGCTTAGTAGCGGCGGGCTTCACAGATACGCAGTATTTT. Its protein product is CASSLVAAGFTDTQYF. The chain uses TRBV11-2 and TRBJ2-3; possible D gene TRBD2, 6 bases. This CDR3 comprises 16 residues. Germline loops: CDR1 SGHAT, CDR2 FQNNGV. V was clipped by 1 base and J by 2 bases, with 13 bases between them.

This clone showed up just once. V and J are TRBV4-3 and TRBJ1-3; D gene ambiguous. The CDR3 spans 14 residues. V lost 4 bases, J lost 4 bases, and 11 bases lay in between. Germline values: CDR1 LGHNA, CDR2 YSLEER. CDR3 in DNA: TGCGCCAGCAGCCCCCAGGTGTTAGGAAACACCATATATTTT. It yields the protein CASSPQVLGNTIYF.